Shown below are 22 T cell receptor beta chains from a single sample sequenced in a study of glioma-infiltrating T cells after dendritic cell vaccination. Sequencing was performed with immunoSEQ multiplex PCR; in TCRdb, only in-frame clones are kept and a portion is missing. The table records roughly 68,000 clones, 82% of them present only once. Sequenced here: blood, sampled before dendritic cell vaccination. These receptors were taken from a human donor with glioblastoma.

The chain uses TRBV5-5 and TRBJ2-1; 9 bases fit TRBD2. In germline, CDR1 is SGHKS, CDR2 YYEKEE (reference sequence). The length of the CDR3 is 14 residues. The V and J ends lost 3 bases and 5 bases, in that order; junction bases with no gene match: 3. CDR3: CASSSGLADNEQFF. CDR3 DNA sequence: TGTGCCAGCAGCTCGGGACTAGCCGACAATGAGCAGTTCTTC.

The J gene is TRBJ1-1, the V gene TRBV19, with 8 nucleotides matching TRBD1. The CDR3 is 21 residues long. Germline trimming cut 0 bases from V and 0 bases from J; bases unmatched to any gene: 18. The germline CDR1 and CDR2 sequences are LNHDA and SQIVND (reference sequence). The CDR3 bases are TGTGCCAGTAGTATAGATCCCCACCGGACAGGGATGATCGGGGTGAACACTGAAGCTTTCTTT. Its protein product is CASSIDPHRTGMIGVNTEAFF.

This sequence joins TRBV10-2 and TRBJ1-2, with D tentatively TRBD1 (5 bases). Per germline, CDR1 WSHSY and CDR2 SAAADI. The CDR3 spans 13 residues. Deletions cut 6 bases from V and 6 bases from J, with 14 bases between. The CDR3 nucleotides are TGCGCCAGCAGCCCAGCTGGGGCTGATGGCTACACCTTC. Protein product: CASSPAGADGYTF.

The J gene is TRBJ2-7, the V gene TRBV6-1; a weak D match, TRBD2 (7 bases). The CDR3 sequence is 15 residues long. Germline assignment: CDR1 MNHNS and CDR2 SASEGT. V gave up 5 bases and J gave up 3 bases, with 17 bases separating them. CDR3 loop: CASSPEGGTIYEQYF. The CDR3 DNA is TGTGCCAGCAGTCCCGAGGGAGGGACAATCTACGAGCAGTACTTC.

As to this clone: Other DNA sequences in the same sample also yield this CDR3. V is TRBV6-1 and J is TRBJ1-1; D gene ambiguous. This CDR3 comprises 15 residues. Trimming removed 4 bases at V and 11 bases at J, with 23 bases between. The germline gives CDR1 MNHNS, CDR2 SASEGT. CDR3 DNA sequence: TGTGCCAGCAGTGCACAACGACAAATCCACTCTGCGGCTTTCTTT. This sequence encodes CASSAQRQIHSAAFF.

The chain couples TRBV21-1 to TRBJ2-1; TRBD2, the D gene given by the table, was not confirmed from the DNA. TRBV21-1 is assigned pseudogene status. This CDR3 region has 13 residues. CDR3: CASRTSGYNEQFF. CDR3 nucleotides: TGTGCCAGCCGGACTAGCGGGTACAATGAGCAGTTCTTC.

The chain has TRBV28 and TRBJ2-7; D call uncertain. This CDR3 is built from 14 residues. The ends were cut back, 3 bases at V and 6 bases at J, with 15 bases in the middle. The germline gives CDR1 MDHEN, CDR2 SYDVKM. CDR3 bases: TGTGCCAGCAGTTTTTCAATACTTAAACCCGAGCAGTACTTC. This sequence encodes CASSFSILKPEQYF.

The CDR3 loop reads CATRDRNTGELFF. The CDR3 bases are TGTGCCACTAGGGACAGAAACACCGGGGAGCTGTTTTTT. The chain has TRBV15 and TRBJ2-2, with TRBD1 matching 7 bases. The V segment lost 9 bases and the J segment 2 bases; nucleotides outside the gene matches: 3. Germline CDR1 LNHNV, CDR2 YYDKDF (reference sequence). The CDR3 length is 13 residues.

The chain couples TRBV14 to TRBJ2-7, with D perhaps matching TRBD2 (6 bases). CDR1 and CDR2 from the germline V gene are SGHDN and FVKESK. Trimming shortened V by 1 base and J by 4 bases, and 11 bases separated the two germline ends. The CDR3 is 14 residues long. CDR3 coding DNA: TGTGCCAGCAGCCAAGTTGGCGGGGCTTACGAGCAGTACTTC. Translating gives CASSQVGGAYEQYF.

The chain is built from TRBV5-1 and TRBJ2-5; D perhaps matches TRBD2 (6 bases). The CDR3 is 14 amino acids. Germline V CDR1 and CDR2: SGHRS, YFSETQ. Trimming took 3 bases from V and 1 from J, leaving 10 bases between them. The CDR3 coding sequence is TGCGCCAGCAGCTGGGGGGACCCCCAAGAGACCCAGTACTTC. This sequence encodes CASSWGDPQETQYF.

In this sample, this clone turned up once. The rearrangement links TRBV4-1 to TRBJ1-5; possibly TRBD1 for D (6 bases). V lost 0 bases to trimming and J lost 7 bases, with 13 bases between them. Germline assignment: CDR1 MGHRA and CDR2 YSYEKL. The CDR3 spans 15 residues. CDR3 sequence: CASSQEAPGVQPQHF. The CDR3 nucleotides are TGCGCCAGCAGCCAAGAGGCTCCAGGGGTCCAGCCCCAGCATTTT.

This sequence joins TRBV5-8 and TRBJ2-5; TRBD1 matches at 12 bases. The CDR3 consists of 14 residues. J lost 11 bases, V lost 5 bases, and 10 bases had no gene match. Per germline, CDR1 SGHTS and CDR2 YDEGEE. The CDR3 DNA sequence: TGTGCCAGCAGGCCTCGGGACAGGGGGCATGAGCAGTACTTC. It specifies CASRPRDRGHEQYF.

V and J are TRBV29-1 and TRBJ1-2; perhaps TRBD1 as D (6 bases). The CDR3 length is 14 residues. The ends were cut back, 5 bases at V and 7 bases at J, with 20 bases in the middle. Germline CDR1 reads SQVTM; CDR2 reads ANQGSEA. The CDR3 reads CSVLNPMGAFGYTF. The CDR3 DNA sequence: TGCAGCGTTTTAAATCCCATGGGGGCCTTTGGCTACACCTTC.

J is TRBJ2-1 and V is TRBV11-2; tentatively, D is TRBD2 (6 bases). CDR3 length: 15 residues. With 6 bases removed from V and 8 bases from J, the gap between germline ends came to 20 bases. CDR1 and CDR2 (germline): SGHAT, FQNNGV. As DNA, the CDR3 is TGTGCCAGCAGTCGTAGCGGCCGTGATCCGGATGAGCAGTTCTTC. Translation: CASSRSGRDPDEQFF.

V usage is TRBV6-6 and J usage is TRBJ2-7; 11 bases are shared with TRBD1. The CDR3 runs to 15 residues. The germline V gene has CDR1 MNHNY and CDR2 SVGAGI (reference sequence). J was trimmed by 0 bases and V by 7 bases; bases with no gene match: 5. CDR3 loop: CASKTGTGGSYEQYF. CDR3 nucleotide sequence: TGTGCCAGCAAAACCGGGACAGGGGGCTCCTACGAGCAGTACTTC.

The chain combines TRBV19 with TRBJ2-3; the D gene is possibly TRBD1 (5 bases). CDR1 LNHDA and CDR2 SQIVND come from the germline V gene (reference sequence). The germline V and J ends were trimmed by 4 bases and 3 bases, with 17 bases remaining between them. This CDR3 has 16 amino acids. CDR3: CASSTALTGGTDTQYF. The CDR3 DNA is TGTGCCAGTAGTACCGCCCTCACAGGTGGAACAGATACGCAGTATTTT.

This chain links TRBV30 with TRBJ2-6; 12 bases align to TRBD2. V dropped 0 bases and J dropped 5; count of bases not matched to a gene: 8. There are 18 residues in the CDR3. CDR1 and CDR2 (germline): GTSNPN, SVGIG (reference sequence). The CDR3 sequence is CAWSVQTSGSKWANVLTF. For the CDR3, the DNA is TGTGCCTGGAGTGTACAGACTAGCGGGAGTAAGTGGGCCAACGTCCTGACTTTC.

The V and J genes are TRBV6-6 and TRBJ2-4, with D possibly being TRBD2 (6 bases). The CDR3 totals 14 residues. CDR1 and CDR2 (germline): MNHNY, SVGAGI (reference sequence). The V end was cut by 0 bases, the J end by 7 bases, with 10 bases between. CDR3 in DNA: TGTGCCAGCAGTTACTCGAGTGGGGGGAACATTCAGTACTTC. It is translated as CASSYSSGGNIQYF.

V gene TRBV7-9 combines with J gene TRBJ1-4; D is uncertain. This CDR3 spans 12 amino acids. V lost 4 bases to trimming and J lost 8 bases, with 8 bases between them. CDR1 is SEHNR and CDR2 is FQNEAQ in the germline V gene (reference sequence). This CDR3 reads CASSSGREKLFF. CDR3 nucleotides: TGTGCCAGCAGCTCCGGGAGGGAAAAACTGTTTTTT. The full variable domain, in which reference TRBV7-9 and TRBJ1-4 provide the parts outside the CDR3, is DTGVSQNPRHKITKRGQNVTFRCDPISEHNRLYWYRQTLGQGPEFLTYFQNEAQLEKSRLLSDRFSAERPKGSFSTLEIQRTEQGDSAMYLCASSSGREKLFFGSGTQLSVL.

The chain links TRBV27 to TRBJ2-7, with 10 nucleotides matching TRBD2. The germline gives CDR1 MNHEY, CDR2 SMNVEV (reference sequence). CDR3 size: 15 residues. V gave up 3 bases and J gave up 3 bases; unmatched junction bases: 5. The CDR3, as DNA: TGTGCCAGCAGTTTGAGGGTAGCGGGGGGCTACGAGCAGTACTTC. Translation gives CASSLRVAGGYEQYF.

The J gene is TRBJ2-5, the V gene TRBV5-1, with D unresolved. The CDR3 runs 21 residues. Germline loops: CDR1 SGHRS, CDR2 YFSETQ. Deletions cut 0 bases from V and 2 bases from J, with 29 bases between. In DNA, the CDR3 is TGCGCCAGCAGCTTGGCTGACGCTTGGCTCTTTGGTGACACACCTCAAGAGACCCAGTACTTC. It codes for CASSLADAWLFGDTPQETQYF.

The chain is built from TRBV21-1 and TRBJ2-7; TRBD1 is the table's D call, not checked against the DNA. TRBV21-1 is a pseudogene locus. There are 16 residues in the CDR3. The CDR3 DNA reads TGTGCCAGCAGCAAATCCCGGGACAGGGGGCAACACGAGCAGTACTTC. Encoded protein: CASSKSRDRGQHEQYF.